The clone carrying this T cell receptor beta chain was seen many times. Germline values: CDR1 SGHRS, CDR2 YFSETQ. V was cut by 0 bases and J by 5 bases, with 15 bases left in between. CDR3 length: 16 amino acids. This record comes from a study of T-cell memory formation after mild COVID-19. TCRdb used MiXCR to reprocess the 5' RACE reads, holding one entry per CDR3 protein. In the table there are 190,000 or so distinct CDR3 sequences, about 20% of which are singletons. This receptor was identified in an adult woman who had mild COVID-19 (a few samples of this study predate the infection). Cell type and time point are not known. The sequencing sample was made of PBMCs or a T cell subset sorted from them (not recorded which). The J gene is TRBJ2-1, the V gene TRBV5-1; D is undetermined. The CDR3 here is CASSLGVMGGNNEQFF. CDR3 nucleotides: TGCGCCAGCAGCTTGGGCGTCATGGGTGGGAACAATGAGCAGTTCTTC.